The text below deals with one T cell receptor (beta chain). Antigen unknown. Time point indicated: newly diagnosed GD, antithyroid drugs for less than 3 months. Extracted RNA from PBMCs served as the source of the TCR library. Building the TCR beta libraries relied on iRepertoire HTBI primers, and CDR3 regions underwent Arm-PCR. TCRdb reprocessed the multiplex PCR reads with MiXCR, giving one entry per CDR3 protein. Among approximately 300,000 distinct CDR3 sequences, over 15% were seen once, and the ten largest hold about 40%. The sample comes from a study of regulatory T cells in long-lasting Graves disease. Looking at the study overall: Antithyroid drugs had been given to newly diagnosed Graves' patients for under 3 months.

CDR1 SQVTM and CDR2 ANQGSEA come from the germline V gene. The CDR3 loop spans 14 amino acids. V dropped 7 bases and J dropped 6; count of bases not matched to a gene: 10. Study results and caveats: Patients with persistent Graves' had lower TCR diversity than newly diagnosed patients.

The sequencing used peripheral blood mononuclear cells (PBMCs), collected at new diagnosis, from a patient treated with antithyroid drugs. The rearrangement uses TRBV29-1 and TRBJ2-1; the match to TRBD2 covers 9 bases. This sequence originates from a female donor with Graves disease. The CDR3 spells CSAWASGTRNEQFF. The CDR3 DNA reads as TGCAGCGCCTGGGCTAGCGGGACCCGCAATGAGCAGTTCTTC.